This entry features one T cell receptor beta chain sequence. The antigen is undetermined. In the PCR, 60 Vbeta and 13 Jbeta primers were used. Here immunoSEQ multiplex PCR was the method, and the copy in TCRdb shows in-frame clones only, minus some. The data contain 150,000 to 250,000 clones, around four fifths of them singletons. This sample is part of a study of cytomegalovirus exposure and HLA in healthy donors. Study-wide results and caveats: Later analysis identified a missense DCLRE1C variant that was linked to TCR beta V- and J-gene trimming. A few CMV-associated chains proved CMV antigen-specific in vitro. Later analysis identified around 15,000 TCR beta sequences associated with HLA alleles, using a false discovery rate threshold of 0.05.

The donors comprised healthy bone marrow donors. This CDR3 region has 15 residues. Germline V gene lookup returns CDR1 SGHRS and CDR2 YFSETQ. Trimming left V 3 bases short and J 2 bases short, with 12 bases between. The sequence was collected from a woman aged 45-59 years in good health and CMV-seropositive. Sequenced sample: PBMCs. The rearrangement links TRBV5-1 to TRBJ2-1, with D possibly being TRBD2 (6 bases). DNA of the CDR3: TGCGCCAGCAGCTCGGGAGTAGCCCCCTACAATGAGCAGTTCTTC. Translating gives CASSSGVAPYNEQFF.